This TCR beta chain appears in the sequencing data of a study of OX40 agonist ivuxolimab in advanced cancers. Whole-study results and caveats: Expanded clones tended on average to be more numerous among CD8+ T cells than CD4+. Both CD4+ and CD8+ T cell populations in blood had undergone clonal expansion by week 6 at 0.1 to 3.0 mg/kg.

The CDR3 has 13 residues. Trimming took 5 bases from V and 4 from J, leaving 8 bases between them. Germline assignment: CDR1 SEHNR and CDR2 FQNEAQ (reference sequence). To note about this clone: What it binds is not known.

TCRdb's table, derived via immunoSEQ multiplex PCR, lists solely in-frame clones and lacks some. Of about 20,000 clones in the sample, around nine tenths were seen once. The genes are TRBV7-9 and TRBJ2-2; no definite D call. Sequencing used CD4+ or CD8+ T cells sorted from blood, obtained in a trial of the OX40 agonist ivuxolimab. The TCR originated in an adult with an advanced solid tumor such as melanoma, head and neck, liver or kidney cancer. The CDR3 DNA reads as TGTGCCAGCAGCACCCAGGTCACCGGGGAGCTGTTTTTT. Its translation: CASSTQVTGELFF.